These 10 T cell receptor beta chains came from one sample sequenced in a study of blood T cell repertoires in COVID-19. Using immunoSEQ multiplex PCR, the repertoire was profiled, and TCRdb retains in-frame clones only, with some absent. The data hold over 250,000 clones, with more than 70% observed a single time. The sample taken for sequencing was PBMCs or T cells enriched from blood (not recorded which). These receptors were obtained from a woman aged 25 to 39 who had recovered from COVID-19.

This clone was detected only once. J is TRBJ2-3 and V is TRBV2; TRBD2 agrees at 13 bases. The CDR3 has 17 amino acids. CDR1 is SNHLY and CDR2 is FYNNEI in the germline V gene. V was pared by 6 bases and J by 2 bases, with 8 bases of the junction left unmatched. This CDR3 is CASRRGLAGTNTDTQYF. The CDR3 bases are TGTGCCAGCAGGAGGGGACTAGCGGGGACGAACACAGATACGCAGTATTTT.

The chain couples TRBV6-4 to TRBJ1-1; D not resolved. CDR1 is MRHNA and CDR2 is SNTAGT in the germline V gene. CDR3 length: 13 amino acids. Trimming pared 3 bases from V and 1 base from J, leaving 6 bases between. In DNA, the CDR3 is TGTGCCAGCAGTGATAACAGGAACACTGAAGCTTTCTTT. Its protein is CASSDNRNTEAFF.

The J gene is TRBJ1-6, the V gene TRBV5-1, with D maybe TRBD1 (5 bases). From germline, CDR1 is SGHRS and CDR2 YFSETQ. The CDR3 is 14 amino acids. The ends were cut back, 4 bases at V and 7 bases at J, with 12 bases in the middle. This CDR3 reads CASSTDSTNSPLHF. CDR3 coding DNA: TGCGCCAGCAGCACCGACAGTACGAATTCACCCCTCCACTTT.

This sequence joins TRBV4-2 and TRBJ2-7, with 7 bases fitting TRBD1. Trimming removed 5 bases from V and 2 bases from J; junction bases left unmatched: 9. CDR3 size: 15 residues. CDR1 is LGHNA, CDR2 YNFKEQ, per germline. CDR3 DNA sequence: TGTGCCAGCAGCGCAAGTCTACAGGGGACCTACGAGCAGTACTTC. Translation gives CASSASLQGTYEQYF.

This chain joins TRBV7-9 and TRBJ1-2, with D unresolved. The CDR3 is 13 residues long. CDR1 SEHNR and CDR2 FQNEAQ come from the germline V gene (reference sequence). Trimming cost V 2 bases and J 8 bases, with 12 bases left between them. CDR3 protein: CASSLQDNRGYTF. The CDR3 nucleotides read TGTGCCAGCAGCTTACAAGACAATCGGGGCTACACCTTC.

This chain links TRBV28 with TRBJ1-4, with TRBD1 as a possible D gene (6 bases). Germline assignment: CDR1 MDHEN and CDR2 SYDVKM. The CDR3 spans 17 residues. The V end was cut by 5 bases, the J end by 0 bases, with 16 bases between. The CDR3 sequence is CASSTTRTAPTNEKLFF. Here the CDR3 DNA reads TGTGCCAGCAGTACTACGAGGACAGCCCCAACTAATGAAAAACTGTTTTTT.

The CDR3 bases are TGTGCCAGCAGCTTAGACAGGGGGCCGGGCGAGCAGTACTTC. It codes for CASSLDRGPGEQYF. The chain couples TRBV11-2 to TRBJ2-7; 8 nucleotides line up with TRBD1. Germline V gives CDR1 SGHAT, CDR2 FQNNGV. CDR3 size: 14 residues. The ends lost 0 bases at V and 6 bases at J; junction bases unmatched: 4.

Concerning this clone itself: A junction boundary mismatches the germline segment, possibly from a read error. The genes are TRBV7-2 and TRBJ1-6; 9 bases map to TRBD1. This CDR3 has 14 residues. Per germline, CDR1 SGHTA and CDR2 FQGNSA. Here the CDR3 reads CASSSTGQGSSLHF. The DNA for the CDR3 is TGTGCCAGCAGCTCCACGGGACAGGGTTCATCCCTCCACTTT.

The chain joins TRBV4-1 to TRBJ2-1, with 11 bases matching TRBD2. This CDR3 comprises 15 residues. Germline V CDR1 and CDR2: MGHRA, YSYEKL. V shed 3 bases, J shed 2 bases, and the junction held 0 bases outside the gene matches. The DNA for the CDR3 is TGCGCCAGCAGCCAGACTAGCGGGGCCTACAATGAGCAGTTCTTC. This translates into CASSQTSGAYNEQFF.

This chain links TRBV19 with TRBJ1-3; D is unclear. This CDR3 spans 15 amino acids. Germline values: CDR1 LNHDA, CDR2 SQIVND (reference sequence). Trimming removed 6 bases from V and 0 bases from J, with 12 bases in between. The CDR3 DNA follows: TGTGCCAGTAGCCACAGAACTTCCTCTGGAAACACCATATATTTT. Translating gives CASSHRTSSGNTIYF.